This T cell receptor beta chain is drawn from a study of CD8 T cells in Susac syndrome. Study-wide results and limits: The study's TCR sequencing and HLA analysis covered a relatively small number of individuals, and the study acknowledged this.

This clonotype was detected only once. What it recognizes is unknown. After extraction with the RNeasy kit, 0.5 to 1 ug of the RNA was reverse transcribed using random hexamers. Across 54 Vbeta and 13 Jbeta, TCR beta CDR3 was amplified with immunoSEQ multiplex PCR. TCRdb used MiXCR to reprocess the immunoSEQ multiplex PCR reads, holding one entry per CDR3 protein. The sample lists just over 150,000 distinct CDR3 sequences; about 95% were seen once. The sequence was collected from a human donor with Susac syndrome. What was sequenced was CD4+ T cells from PBMCs.

The chain's CDR3 is CASSEWVRETQYF. In DNA form, the CDR3 reads TGTGCCAGCAGTGAATGGGTCCGGGAGACCCAGTACTTC. This chain connects TRBV25-1 to TRBJ2-5; D not resolved. V was clipped by 1 base and J by 5 bases, with 8 bases between them. The CDR3 is 13 residues long. Germline values: CDR1 MGHDK, CDR2 SYGVNS.